The 24 T cell receptor beta chains given below trace back to one sample, sequenced in a study of cytomegalovirus exposure and HLA in healthy donors. The PCR used 60 Vbeta and 13 Jbeta primers. Libraries were prepared by immunoSEQ multiplex PCR; TCRdb keeps only in-frame clonotypes and omits some of them. The repertoire holds more than 95,000 clones, roughly three quarters seen once, with roughly 6% in the top ten. Sequences were obtained from PBMCs. The receptor set was obtained from a male donor in good health and CMV-seronegative.

The chain couples TRBV19 to TRBJ1-5; no clear D. V lost 6 bases, J lost 3 bases, and 6 bases lay in between. The germline V gene encodes CDR1 LNHDA and CDR2 SQIVND (reference sequence). This CDR3 is built from 12 residues. The CDR3 DNA sequence: TGTGCCAGTAGACAGCCCAATCAGCCCCAGCATTTT. This gives the protein CASRQPNQPQHF.

The count of this clone is one. This chain joins TRBV20-1 and TRBJ2-1; TRBD2 agrees at 9 bases. The CDR3 is made up of 11 amino acids. With V trimmed by 6 bases and J by 11 bases, 5 bases remained unmatched. Germline CDR1 DFQATT, CDR2 SNEGSKA (reference sequence). Here the CDR3 reads CSAREGGKQFF. The DNA for the CDR3 is TGCAGTGCGCGGGAGGGAGGAAAGCAGTTCTTC.

V usage is TRBV4-1 and J usage is TRBJ1-6, with D unclear. V lost 4 bases to trimming and J lost 11 bases, with 12 bases between them. The CDR3 sequence is 13 residues long. The germline V gene encodes CDR1 MGHRA and CDR2 YSYEKL. The CDR3 region has the DNA TGCGCCAGCAGCCTTCAGGCGGGCCCACCCCTCCACTTT. It is translated as CASSLQAGPPLHF.

The chain recombines TRBV15 with TRBJ2-1, with 10 bases that match TRBD1. V dropped 0 bases and J dropped 3; count of bases not matched to a gene: 2. Germline V gene data show CDR1 as LNHNV and CDR2 as YYDKDF (reference sequence). The CDR3 is 16 residues long. The CDR3 is CATSRDGTGVYNEQFF. CDR3 coding DNA: TGTGCCACCAGCAGAGATGGGACAGGGGTCTACAATGAGCAGTTCTTC.

This clone has only one observation. CDR3 in amino acids: CASREDLADTQYF. The DNA of the CDR3 is TGTGCCAGCAGGGAGGACTTGGCTGATACGCAGTATTTT. The J gene is TRBJ2-3, the V gene TRBV6-5; a possible D gene is TRBD2 (5 bases). The germline V gene has CDR1 MNHEY and CDR2 SVGAGI. The CDR3 has 13 amino acids. Trimming took 6 bases from V and 6 from J, leaving 13 bases between them.

V is TRBV6-1 and J is TRBJ2-5, with 9 bases fitting TRBD2. The CDR3 spans 15 residues. Looked up from germline, CDR1 is MNHNS and CDR2 is SASEGT. V was pared by 5 bases and J by 5 bases, with 9 bases of the junction left unmatched. The chain's CDR3 is CASSISGSGRETQYF. CDR3 sequence (DNA): TGTGCCAGCAGTATTAGCGGGAGCGGGAGGGAGACCCAGTACTTC.

This chain uses TRBV6-5 with TRBJ1-1; the D gene is possibly TRBD1 (5 bases). Trimming removed 6 bases from V and 2 bases from J, with 13 bases in between. The CDR3 length is 14 residues. Germline CDR1 reads MNHEY; CDR2 reads SVGAGI. The CDR3 DNA sequence: TGTGCCAGCAGGACCGGACAAATCAACACTGAAGCTTTCTTT. Its protein product is CASRTGQINTEAFF.

CDR3 nucleotide sequence: TGCGCCAGCAGCCAAGCTTATCAGGGGGACTATGGCTACACCTTC. Protein sequence: CASSQAYQGDYGYTF. The chain couples TRBV4-3 to TRBJ1-2; 7 nucleotides match TRBD1. The CDR3 loop spans 15 amino acids. CDR1 is LGHNA, CDR2 YSLEER, per germline. J gave up 3 bases and V 1 base, and 5 bases lay outside the gene matches.

V and J are TRBV7-8 and TRBJ1-2; D is perhaps TRBD1 (5 bases). The CDR3 loop spans 14 amino acids. Per the germline V gene, CDR1 is SGHVS and CDR2 is FQNEAQ. V lost 2 bases and J lost 4, with 11 bases in between. The CDR3 DNA is TGTGCCAGCAGCTTAAATCCAGGGCCCTATGGCTACACCTTC. This codes for CASSLNPGPYGYTF.

This clone has more than one count but fewer than ten. This sequence joins TRBV6-5 and TRBJ2-6; TRBD2 might be the D (5 bases). This CDR3 region has 14 residues. CDR1 MNHEY and CDR2 SVGAGI come from the germline V gene. Trimming shortened V by 6 bases and J by 1 base, and 7 bases separated the two germline ends. CDR3 loop: CASRLGSGANVLTF. CDR3 sequence (DNA): TGTGCCAGCAGACTAGGTTCTGGGGCCAACGTCCTGACTTTC.

The chain recombines TRBV6-4 with TRBJ2-3, with 11 positions matching TRBD2. Germline CDR1 reads MRHNA; CDR2 reads SNTAGT. CDR3 length: 13 amino acids. The V gene end was trimmed by 4 bases and the J gene end by 6 bases; junction bases not matched to a gene: 0. CDR3 region: CASSVAGGDTQYF. Here the CDR3 DNA reads TGTGCCAGCAGTGTAGCGGGAGGGGATACGCAGTATTTT.

V usage is TRBV30 and J usage is TRBJ1-5; unclear D gene. Germline CDR1 is GTSNPN and CDR2 is SVGIG (reference sequence). V lost 3 bases to trimming and J lost 1 base, with 7 bases between them. The CDR3 extends over 13 amino acids. CDR3 amino acids: CAWSGVSNQPQHF. CDR3 bases: TGTGCCTGGAGCGGGGTGAGCAATCAGCCCCAGCATTTT.

The V call is TRBV7-9, the J call TRBJ2-5; 7 bases match TRBD2. The CDR3 extends over 16 amino acids. The germline V gene has CDR1 SEHNR and CDR2 FQNEAQ (reference sequence). V trimming: 4 bases; J trimming: 2 bases; junction bases outside the gene matches: 10. The CDR3, as DNA: TGTGCCAGCAGCTCCTCCCGTCCTAGCGGACAAGAGACCCAGTACTTC. The encoded protein is CASSSSRPSGQETQYF. Filled out from reference TRBV7-9 and TRBJ2-5, the complete variable domain reads DTGVSQNPRHKITKRGQNVTFRCDPISEHNRLYWYRQTLGQGPEFLTYFQNEAQLEKSRLLSDRFSAERPKGSFSTLEIQRTEQGDSAMYLCASSSSRPSGQETQYFGPGTRLLVL.

This clone was observed a handful of times. V usage is TRBV7-2 and J usage is TRBJ1-4, with D maybe TRBD1 (6 bases). Germline V gene data show CDR1 as SGHTA and CDR2 as FQGNSA. The V end lost 1 base, the J end lost 14 bases, and 11 bases lay between the germline ends. CDR3 length: 12 residues. DNA of the CDR3: TGTGCCAGCAGCTTAGAGGCGGGGGGCCTGTTTTTT. This encodes CASSLEAGGLFF.

In nucleotides, the CDR3 is TGTGCCAGCAGACCCCAGAGCGGGAGGTGGGATACGCAGTATTTT. Amino acid sequence: CASRPQSGRWDTQYF. This chain uses TRBV6-6 with TRBJ2-3; 9 bases fit TRBD2. Germline-derived CDR1 and CDR2 are MNHNY and SVGAGI (reference sequence). V gave up 6 bases and J gave up 6 bases; unmatched junction bases: 10. This CDR3 has 15 residues.

The V gene is TRBV15, the J gene TRBJ2-1; no clear D. This CDR3 has 12 amino acids. V was trimmed by 0 bases and J by 8 bases, leaving 5 bases between them. Germline V gives CDR1 LNHNV, CDR2 YYDKDF (reference sequence). CDR3 region: CATSRDPDEQFF. CDR3 coding DNA: TGTGCCACCAGCAGAGATCCTGATGAGCAGTTCTTC.

The gene calls are TRBV5-4 and TRBJ2-3; 7 bases match TRBD1. The CDR3 consists of 17 residues. J was trimmed by 0 bases and V by 2 bases; bases with no gene match: 9. The germline gives CDR1 SGHNT, CDR2 YYREEE (reference sequence). This chain's CDR3 is CASSLLTGTVSTDTQYF. DNA of the CDR3: TGTGCCAGCAGCTTACTAACCGGGACAGTTAGCACAGATACGCAGTATTTT.

The rearrangement joins TRBV7-9 to TRBJ2-1, with 9 nucleotides matching TRBD1. This CDR3 is 15 amino acids long. Germline-derived CDR1 and CDR2 are SEHNR and FQNEAQ (reference sequence). V shed 3 bases, J shed 8 bases, and the junction held 8 bases outside the gene matches. CDR3 in amino acids: CASSFYRDREDEQFF. For the CDR3, the DNA is TGTGCCAGCAGCTTCTACCGGGACAGGGAGGATGAGCAGTTCTTC. Looking up the rest from reference TRBV7-9 and TRBJ2-1 gives the full variable domain: DTGVSQNPRHKITKRGQNVTFRCDPISEHNRLYWYRQTLGQGPEFLTYFQNEAQLEKSRLLSDRFSAERPKGSFSTLEIQRTEQGDSAMYLCASSFYRDREDEQFFGPGTRLTVL.

Only a few counts were recorded for this clone. The rearrangement joins TRBV4-2 to TRBJ2-2; D perhaps matches TRBD2 (5 bases). The CDR3 runs 14 residues. V was shortened by 1 base and J by 5 bases, with 8 bases between the two germline ends. The germline gives CDR1 LGHNA, CDR2 YNFKEQ. In DNA, the CDR3 is TGTGCCAGCAGCCAAGGACGGGGAACCGGGGAGCTGTTTTTT. Amino acids: CASSQGRGTGELFF.

The chain recombines TRBV28 with TRBJ2-1, with TRBD2 matching 8 bases. J gave up 8 bases and V 2 bases, and 11 bases lay outside the gene matches. The length of the CDR3 is 16 residues. Germline CDR1 reads MDHEN; CDR2 reads SYDVKM. The CDR3 is CASSLGATGGLDEQFF. CDR3 coding DNA: TGTGCCAGCAGTTTAGGGGCGACGGGGGGGCTTGATGAGCAGTTCTTC.

This rearrangement joins TRBV7-2 to TRBJ2-1, with TRBD2 identical over 14 bases. Germline trimming cut 4 bases from V and 9 bases from J; bases unmatched to any gene: 14. Per germline, CDR1 SGHTA and CDR2 FQGNSA. CDR3 length equals 18 residues. The CDR3 coding sequence is TGTGCCAGCAGCTACGGGACTAGCGGGAGACGAGTGGGGAGTGAGCAGTTCTTC. Protein sequence: CASSYGTSGRRVGSEQFF.

The chain employs TRBV4-1 and TRBJ2-1, with TRBD2 matching over 8 bases. The J segment lost 7 bases and the V segment lost 1 base, leaving 3 bases of the junction unmatched. Germline CDR1 and CDR2: MGHRA and YSYEKL. The CDR3 runs to 14 residues. The CDR3 loop is CASSQAAGENEQFF. DNA for the CDR3: TGCGCCAGCAGCCAAGCAGCGGGAGAGAATGAGCAGTTCTTC.

The rearrangement joins TRBV27 to TRBJ2-5; perhaps TRBD2 as D (5 bases). The CDR3 has 14 amino acids. Trimming stripped 4 bases from V and 2 bases from J, with 11 bases between. CDR1 and CDR2 from the germline V gene are MNHEY and SMNVEV (reference sequence). In nucleotides, the CDR3 is TGTGCCAGCAGTTGGGGTAGCGCTCAAGAGACCCAGTACTTC. Translating gives CASSWGSAQETQYF.

The V call is TRBV7-2, the J call TRBJ1-2; D ambiguous. Trimming stripped 5 bases from V and 8 bases from J, with 18 bases between. Germline V gene lookup returns CDR1 SGHTA and CDR2 FQGNSA. This CDR3 comprises 14 residues. CDR3 nucleotides: TGTGCCAGCAGCCCAATCGGACTGGTCCGAGGCTACACCTTC. Encoded protein: CASSPIGLVRGYTF.